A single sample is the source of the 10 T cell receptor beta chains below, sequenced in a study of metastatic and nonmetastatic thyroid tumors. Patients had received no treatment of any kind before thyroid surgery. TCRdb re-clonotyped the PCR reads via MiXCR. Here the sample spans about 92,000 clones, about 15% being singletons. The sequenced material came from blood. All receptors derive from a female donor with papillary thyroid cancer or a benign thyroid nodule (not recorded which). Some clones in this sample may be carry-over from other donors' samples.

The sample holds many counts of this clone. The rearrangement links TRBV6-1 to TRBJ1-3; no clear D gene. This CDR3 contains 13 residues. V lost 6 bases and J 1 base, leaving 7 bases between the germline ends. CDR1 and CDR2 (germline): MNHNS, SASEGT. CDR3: CASRFQSGNTIYF. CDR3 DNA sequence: TGTGCCAGCAGATTCCAATCTGGAAACACCATATATTTT.

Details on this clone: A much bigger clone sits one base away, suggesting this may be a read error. The CDR3, as DNA: TGTGTCCCACATCAAGGGGGACCTGGCTACACCTTC. Protein product: CVPHQGGPGYTF. The chain carries TRBV10-3 and TRBJ1-2, with D maybe TRBD1 (6 bases). Germline CDR1 and CDR2: ENHRY and SYGVKD. CDR3 length equals 12 residues.

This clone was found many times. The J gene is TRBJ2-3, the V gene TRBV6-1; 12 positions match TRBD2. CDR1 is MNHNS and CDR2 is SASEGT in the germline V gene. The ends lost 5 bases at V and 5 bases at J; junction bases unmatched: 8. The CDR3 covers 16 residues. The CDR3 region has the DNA TGTGCCAGCAGTCATACTAGCGGGGGGCCACGAGATACGCAGTATTTT. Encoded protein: CASSHTSGGPRDTQYF.

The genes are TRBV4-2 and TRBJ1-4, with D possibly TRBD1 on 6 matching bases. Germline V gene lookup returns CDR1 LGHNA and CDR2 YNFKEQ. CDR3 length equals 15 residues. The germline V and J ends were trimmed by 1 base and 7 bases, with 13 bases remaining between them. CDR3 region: CASSQGEQGGEKLFF. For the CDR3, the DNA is TGTGCCAGCAGCCAAGGGGAACAGGGAGGTGAAAAACTGTTTTTT.

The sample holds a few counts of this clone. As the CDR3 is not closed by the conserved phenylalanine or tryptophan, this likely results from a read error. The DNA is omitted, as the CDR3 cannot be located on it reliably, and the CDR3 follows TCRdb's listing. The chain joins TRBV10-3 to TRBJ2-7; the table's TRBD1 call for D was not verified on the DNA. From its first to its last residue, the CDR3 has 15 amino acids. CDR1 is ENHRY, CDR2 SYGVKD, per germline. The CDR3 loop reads CAIGLGTVSSYEKYL.

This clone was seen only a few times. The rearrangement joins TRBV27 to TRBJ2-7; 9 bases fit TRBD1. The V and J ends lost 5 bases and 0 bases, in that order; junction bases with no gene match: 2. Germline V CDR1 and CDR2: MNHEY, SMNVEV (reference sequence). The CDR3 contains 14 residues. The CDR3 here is CASSDRGTSYEQYF. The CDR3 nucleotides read TGTGCCAGCAGTGACAGGGGGACCTCCTACGAGCAGTACTTC.

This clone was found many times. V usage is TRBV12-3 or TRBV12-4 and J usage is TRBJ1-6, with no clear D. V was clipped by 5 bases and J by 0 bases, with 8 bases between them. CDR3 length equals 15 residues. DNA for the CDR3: TGTGCCAGCAGTCCCGAGAGCTCCTATAATTCACCCCTCCACTTT. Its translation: CASSPESSYNSPLHF.

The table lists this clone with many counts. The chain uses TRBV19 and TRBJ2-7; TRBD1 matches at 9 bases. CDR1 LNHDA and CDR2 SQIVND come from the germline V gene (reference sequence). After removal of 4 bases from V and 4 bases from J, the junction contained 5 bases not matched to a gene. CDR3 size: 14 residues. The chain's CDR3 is CASSRTGEGYEQYF. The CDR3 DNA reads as TGTGCCAGTAGTAGGACAGGGGAAGGATACGAGCAGTACTTC.

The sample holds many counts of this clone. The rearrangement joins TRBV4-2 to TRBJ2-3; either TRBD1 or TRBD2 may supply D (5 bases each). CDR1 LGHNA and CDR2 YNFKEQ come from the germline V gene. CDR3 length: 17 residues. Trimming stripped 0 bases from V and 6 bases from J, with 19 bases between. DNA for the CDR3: TGTGCCAGCAGCCAAGATACCGGGGCCGGGTACGAGGATACGCAGTATTTT. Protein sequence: CASSQDTGAGYEDTQYF.

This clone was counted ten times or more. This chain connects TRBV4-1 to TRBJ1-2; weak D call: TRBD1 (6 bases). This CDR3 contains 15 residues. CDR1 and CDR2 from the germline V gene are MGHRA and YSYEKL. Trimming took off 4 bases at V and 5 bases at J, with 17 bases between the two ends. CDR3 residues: CASSLRPTGSYGYTF. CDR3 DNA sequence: TGCGCCAGCAGCCTTCGACCAACAGGGAGTTATGGCTACACCTTC.